The 12 T cell receptor beta chains listed next were all sequenced from one sample in a study of cytomegalovirus exposure and HLA in healthy donors. Vbeta (60) and Jbeta (13) primers were used in the PCR. The data were produced by immunoSEQ multiplex PCR, yet TCRdb's version contains in-frame clones alone and is incomplete. The table lists approximately 50,000 clones. Sequencing used PBMCs. These receptors were taken from a female donor in good health and CMV-seronegative.

V and J are TRBV25-1 and TRBJ2-5, with D unresolved. The CDR3 length is 14 residues. V dropped 2 bases and J dropped 1 base, with 8 bases sitting between them. Looked up from germline, CDR1 is MGHDK and CDR2 is SYGVNS. The CDR3 region is CASSEGGTQETQYF. CDR3 nucleotide sequence: TGTGCCAGCAGTGAAGGTGGCACCCAAGAGACCCAGTACTTC.

The chain couples TRBV2 to TRBJ1-1; 7 positions match TRBD1. Germline V gives CDR1 SNHLY, CDR2 FYNNEI. The V and J ends lost 6 bases and 0 bases, in that order; junction bases with no gene match: 13. The CDR3 sequence is 17 residues long. The CDR3 reads CASRRTGTAILNTEAFF. The DNA of the CDR3 is TGTGCCAGCAGACGGACCGGGACAGCGATTTTGAACACTGAAGCTTTCTTT.

The chain joins TRBV4-2 to TRBJ2-7, with a tentative D call TRBD2 (6 bases). The CDR3 runs 16 residues. CDR1 is LGHNA and CDR2 is YNFKEQ in the germline V gene. V lost 4 bases to trimming and J lost 0 bases, with 16 bases between them. As DNA, the CDR3 is TGTGCCAGCAGCCCCCGAGGGGCGGGGAGCTCCTACGAGCAGTACTTC. Amino acids: CASSPRGAGSSYEQYF.

V is TRBV15 and J is TRBJ1-1; TRBD1 matches at 9 bases. The ends lost 7 bases at V and 4 bases at J; junction bases unmatched: 16. From germline, CDR1 is LNHNV and CDR2 YYDKDF (reference sequence). The CDR3 has 17 amino acids. This chain's CDR3 is CATTSGGDRDLGTEAFF. CDR3 coding DNA: TGTGCCACCACCTCAGGAGGGGACAGGGACCTTGGCACTGAAGCTTTCTTT.

The rearrangement uses TRBV29-1 and TRBJ1-1; no firm D call. V lost 4 bases, J lost 2 bases, and 11 bases lay in between. CDR3 length: 13 amino acids. Germline CDR1 reads SQVTM; CDR2 reads ANQGSEA. In DNA, the CDR3 is TGCAGCGTTGGGCACCGCGGTAACACTGAAGCTTTCTTT. Translated: CSVGHRGNTEAFF. Complete variable domain (other parts from reference TRBV29-1 and TRBJ1-1): SAVISQKPSRDICQRGTSLTIQCQVDSQVTMMFWYRQQPGQSLTLIATANQGSEATYESGFVIDKFPISRPNLTFSTLTVSNMSPEDSSIYLCSVGHRGNTEAFFGQGTRLTVV.

The rearrangement links TRBV6-1 to TRBJ2-7, with TRBD2 identical over 10 bases. Losses at the gene ends were 4 bases for V and 0 bases for J; bases not matched to a gene: 6. Germline CDR1 and CDR2: MNHNS and SASEGT. The CDR3 extends over 16 amino acids. DNA for the CDR3: TGTGCCAGCAGTGCTAGTAGCGGGAGGACCTCCTACGAGCAGTACTTC. It translates to CASSASSGRTSYEQYF.

The chain is built from TRBV18 and TRBJ2-5; 7 bases match TRBD2. The junction had 9 bases not matched to a gene; V was cut back by 3 bases and J by 5 bases. CDR1 is KGHSH, CDR2 LQKENI, per germline. The CDR3 consists of 15 residues. CDR3 loop: CASSPAGAWKETQYF. In DNA, the CDR3 is TGTGCCAGCTCACCTGCGGGAGCCTGGAAGGAGACCCAGTACTTC. Together with reference TRBV18 and TRBJ2-5, the CDR3 gives the full variable domain: NAGVMQNPRHLVRRRGQEARLRCSPMKGHSHVYWYRQLPEEGLKFMVYLQKENIIDESGMPKERFSAEFPKEGPSILRIQQVVRGDSAAYFCASSPAGAWKETQYFGPGTRLLVL.

The chain links TRBV7-2 to TRBJ2-7; TRBD2 might be the D (5 bases). The germline V and J ends were trimmed by 5 bases and 1 base, with 12 bases remaining between them. Germline-derived CDR1 and CDR2 are SGHTA and FQGNSA. The CDR3 is 14 amino acids. CDR3 coding DNA: TGTGCCAGCAGCCTACGGACTGGATCCTACGAGCAGTACTTC. Protein product: CASSLRTGSYEQYF. The full variable domain, in which reference TRBV7-2 and TRBJ2-7 provide the parts outside the CDR3, is GAGVSQSPSNKVTEKGKDVELRCDPISGHTALYWYRQSLGQGLEFLIYFQGNSAPDKSGLPSDRFSAERTGGSVSTLTIQRTQQEDSAVYLCASSLRTGSYEQYFGPGTRLTVT.

The CDR3 DNA reads TGTGCCAGTGCCCAGCGGGGGTGGGGAGATACGCAGTATTTT. Its translation: CASAQRGWGDTQYF. The J gene is TRBJ2-3, the V gene TRBV6-1; 8 bases align to TRBD2. The length of the CDR3 is 14 residues. In germline, CDR1 is MNHNS, CDR2 SASEGT. The junction had 10 bases not matched to a gene; V was cut back by 9 bases and J by 5 bases.

This chain uses TRBV25-1 with TRBJ2-7; D is undetermined. Deletions cut 1 base from V and 0 bases from J, with 13 bases between. The germline gives CDR1 MGHDK, CDR2 SYGVNS. The CDR3 is 16 residues long. The CDR3 here is CASSELFGFFSYEQYF. In nucleotides, the CDR3 is TGTGCCAGCAGTGAATTATTCGGGTTTTTCTCCTACGAGCAGTACTTC.

The gene calls are TRBV14 and TRBJ2-5; TRBD2 is a possible D gene (6 bases). V was shortened by 1 base and J by 5 bases, with 17 bases between the two germline ends. The CDR3 runs to 16 residues. Germline lookup yields CDR1 SGHDN and CDR2 FVKESK. This CDR3 reads CASSQVFGSGWETQYF. In DNA, the CDR3 is TGTGCCAGCAGCCAAGTTTTCGGGAGTGGTTGGGAGACCCAGTACTTC.

J is TRBJ2-1 and V is TRBV6-5, with 12 positions matching TRBD2. The germline V gene has CDR1 MNHEY and CDR2 SVGAGI. This CDR3 has 14 amino acids. Trimming cost V 2 bases and J 7 bases; bases outside gene matches: 0. CDR3 coding DNA: TGTGCCAGCAGTTACGGACTAGCGGGAAATGAGCAGTTCTTC. Its protein is CASSYGLAGNEQFF.